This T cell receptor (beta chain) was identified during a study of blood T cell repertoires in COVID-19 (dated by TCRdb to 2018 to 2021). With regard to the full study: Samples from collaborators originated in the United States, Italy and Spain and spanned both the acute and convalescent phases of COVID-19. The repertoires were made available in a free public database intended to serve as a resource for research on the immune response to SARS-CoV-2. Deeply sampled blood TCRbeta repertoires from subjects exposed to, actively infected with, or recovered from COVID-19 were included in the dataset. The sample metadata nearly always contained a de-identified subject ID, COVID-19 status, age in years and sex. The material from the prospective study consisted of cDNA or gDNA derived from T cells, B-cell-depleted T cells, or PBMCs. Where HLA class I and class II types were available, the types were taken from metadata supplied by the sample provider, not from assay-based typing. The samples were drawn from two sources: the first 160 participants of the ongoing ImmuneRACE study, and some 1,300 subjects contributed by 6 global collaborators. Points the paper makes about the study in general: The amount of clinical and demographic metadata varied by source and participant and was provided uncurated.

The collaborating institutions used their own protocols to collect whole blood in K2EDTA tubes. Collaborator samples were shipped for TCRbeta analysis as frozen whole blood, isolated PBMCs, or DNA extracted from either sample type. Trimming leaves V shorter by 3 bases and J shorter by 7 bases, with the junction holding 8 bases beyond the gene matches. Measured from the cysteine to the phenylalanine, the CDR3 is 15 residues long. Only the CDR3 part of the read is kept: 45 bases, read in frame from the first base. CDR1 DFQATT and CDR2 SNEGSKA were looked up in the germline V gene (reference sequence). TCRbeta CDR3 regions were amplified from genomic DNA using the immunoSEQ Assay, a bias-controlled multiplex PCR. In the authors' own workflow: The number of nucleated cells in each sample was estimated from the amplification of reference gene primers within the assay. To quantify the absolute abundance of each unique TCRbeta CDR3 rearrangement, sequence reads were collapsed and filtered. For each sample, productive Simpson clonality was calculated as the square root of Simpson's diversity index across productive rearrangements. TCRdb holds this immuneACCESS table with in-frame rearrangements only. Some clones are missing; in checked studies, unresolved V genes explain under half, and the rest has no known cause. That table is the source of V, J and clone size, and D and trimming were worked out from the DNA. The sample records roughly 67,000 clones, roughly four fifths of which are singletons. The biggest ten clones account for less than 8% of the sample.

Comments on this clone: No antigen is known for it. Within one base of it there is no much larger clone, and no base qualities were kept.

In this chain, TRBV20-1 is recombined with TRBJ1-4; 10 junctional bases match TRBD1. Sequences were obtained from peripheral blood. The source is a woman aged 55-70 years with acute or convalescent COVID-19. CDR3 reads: CSASLAGTGAEKLFF. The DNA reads TGCAGTGCTAGTCTAGCCGGGACAGGGGCTGAAAAACTGTTTTTT.